A selection of T cell receptor beta chains follows, all from one sample in a study of identical twins. In TCRdb, the 5' RACE reads were re-called with MiXCR into one record per CDR3 protein. Altogether under 400,000 distinct CDR3 sequences are present, about 9% being singletons, with the ten largest covering more than 8%. The source material was naive T cells sorted from blood. The origin of the receptors is a woman aged 50 to 60 in good health. The CDR3 runs from the conserved cysteine through the conserved F or W. Fields, in order: CDR3 DNA, CDR3 protein, clone size, J gene, V gene, D gene. A D gene is named only where the DNA matches it firmly. Size values are once, few and many counts, or a class for expanded clones, and some rows have none.

cdr3_nt: TGCAGCGTTGATTTGGGCAGTCTGAACACTGAAGCTTTCTTT; cdr3_aa: CSVDLGSLNTEAFF; clone_size: few; j_call: TRBJ1-1; v_call: TRBV29-1; d_call: .
cdr3_nt: TGCAGTGCTGGAACCCCACGGGGGAGCAATCAGCCCCAGCATTTT; cdr3_aa: CSAGTPRGSNQPQHF; clone_size: .; j_call: TRBJ1-5; v_call: TRBV20-1; d_call: .
cdr3_nt: TGTGCCAGCAGTGAAGGGGAAAGTTCTAGCACAGATACGCAGTATTTT; cdr3_aa: CASSEGESSSTDTQYF; clone_size: .; j_call: TRBJ2-3; v_call: TRBV2; d_call: .
cdr3_nt: TGCGCCAGCAGCTTGAGGACAGTTAATTCACCCCTCCACTTT; cdr3_aa: CASSLRTVNSPLHF; clone_size: .; j_call: TRBJ1-6; v_call: TRBV5-1; d_call: .
cdr3_nt: TGCGCCAGCAAGACAGCAGAAGAGACCCAGTACTTC; cdr3_aa: CASKTAEETQYF; clone_size: few; j_call: TRBJ2-5; v_call: TRBV5-1; d_call: .
cdr3_nt: TGCAGCGGTGGACTAGCGGGTTACAATGAGCAGTTCTTC; cdr3_aa: CSGGLAGYNEQFF; clone_size: many; j_call: TRBJ2-1; v_call: TRBV29-1; d_call: TRBD2
cdr3_nt: TGTGCCAGCAGTGCCTTAACCGAGGGAGGGGTCCTGAACACCGGGGAGCTGTTTTTT; cdr3_aa: CASSALTEGGVLNTGELFF; clone_size: .; j_call: TRBJ2-2; v_call: TRBV25-1; d_call: TRBD2
cdr3_nt: TGTGCCAGCAGGTCCATGACTAGCGGGAGCAATGAGCAGTTCTTC; cdr3_aa: CASRSMTSGSNEQFF; clone_size: medium-sized; j_call: TRBJ2-1; v_call: TRBV11-1; d_call: TRBD2
cdr3_nt: TGTGCCACCAGTGATGTGGCAGACAATCAGCCCCAGCATTTT; cdr3_aa: CATSDVADNQPQHF; clone_size: .; j_call: TRBJ1-5; v_call: TRBV24-1; d_call: .
cdr3_nt: TGTGCCAGCAGGGAGGGACCGGTTAAGCATGGCTACACCTTC; cdr3_aa: CASREGPVKHGYTF; clone_size: .; j_call: TRBJ1-2; v_call: TRBV2; d_call: .